These 7 T cell receptor beta chains originate from one sample sequenced in a study of blood T cells in healthy people across ages. The second PCR ran about 6 to 11 cycles with a sample-barcoded 5' primer and J-beta primers. Using its own MiXCR run on the 5' RACE reads, TCRdb lists one record per CDR3 protein. The sample holds roughly 800,000 distinct CDR3 sequences, more than 45% seen once. Specimen: blood. These receptors originate from a man aged 30 to 39 in good health.

The chain carries TRBV6-5 and TRBJ2-7, with a tentative D call TRBD1 (5 bases). CDR1 is MNHEY, CDR2 SVGAGI, per germline. Trimming cost V 10 bases and J 1 base, with 20 bases left between them. CDR3 length: 15 residues. CDR3 in DNA: TGTGCCACCGGACCCTCACAGGCTGGTTCCTACGAGCAGTACTTC. Amino acid sequence: CATGPSQAGSYEQYF.

V is TRBV7-8 and J is TRBJ1-3; 7 nucleotides align to TRBD1. Germline V gives CDR1 SGHVS, CDR2 FQNEAQ. V lost 5 bases to trimming and J lost 4 bases; unmatched junction nucleotides: 8. CDR3 size: 15 residues. CDR3 bases: TGTGCCAGCAGCACTCAGACAGGGCCAGGAAACACCATATATTTT. Translation gives CASSTQTGPGNTIYF.

J is TRBJ2-3 and V is TRBV6-5; 13 nucleotides align to TRBD2. V trimming: 10 bases; J trimming: 2 bases; junction bases outside the gene matches: 9. The CDR3 has 16 amino acids. Germline CDR1 and CDR2: MNHEY and SVGAGI. In DNA, the CDR3 is TGTGCCACCACGGGGGGACTAGCGGGGAACACAGATACGCAGTATTTT. It is translated as CATTGGLAGNTDTQYF.

The rearrangement links TRBV5-1 to TRBJ2-5; TRBD2 matches 11 bases. The CDR3 extends over 18 amino acids. Germline values: CDR1 SGHRS, CDR2 YFSETQ. Trimming removed 2 bases from V and 0 bases from J; junction bases left unmatched: 9. This CDR3 is CASSLSGTSGQYQETQYF. The CDR3 DNA is TGCGCCAGCAGCTTATCCGGGACTAGCGGACAGTACCAAGAGACCCAGTACTTC. The complete variable domain, with remaining parts taken from reference TRBV5-1 and TRBJ2-5, reads KAGVTQTPRYLIKTRGQQVTLSCSPISGHRSVSWYQQTPGQGLQFLFEYFSETQRNKGNFPGRFSGRQFSNSRSEMNVSTLELGDSALYLCASSLSGTSGQYQETQYFGPGTRLLVL.

This clonotype was detected only once. The junction differs from germline at one of its ends, possibly a read error. The chain is built from TRBV20-1 and TRBJ1-2, with D possibly TRBD1 on 5 matching bases. CDR1 and CDR2 from the germline V gene are DFQATT and SNEGSKA (reference sequence). This CDR3 comprises 16 residues. CDR3 nucleotide sequence: TGCAGTGCTAGGGGAGGCGTGCAACTTGGGGACTACGGCTACACCTTC. It specifies CSARGGVQLGDYGYTF.

This chain uses TRBV7-2 with TRBJ2-1; D is undetermined. Germline CDR1 reads SGHTA; CDR2 reads FQGNSA. The CDR3 consists of 15 residues. Trimming took off 5 bases at V and 6 bases at J, with 17 bases between the two ends. CDR3 sequence: CASSTRSPSSNEQFF. The CDR3 bases are TGTGCCAGCAGCACCAGGAGCCCTAGTTCCAATGAGCAGTTCTTC.

This clonotype was counted only a few times. DNA of the CDR3: TGTGCCAGCAGCGTGGTCCGGGGATCCTACAATGAGCAGTTCTTC. Protein: CASSVVRGSYNEQFF. The rearrangement uses TRBV9 and TRBJ2-1, with D possibly being TRBD2 (5 bases). V was trimmed by 2 bases and J by 1 base, leaving 10 bases between them. The germline V gene has CDR1 SGDLS and CDR2 YYNGEE. CDR3 length: 15 residues.